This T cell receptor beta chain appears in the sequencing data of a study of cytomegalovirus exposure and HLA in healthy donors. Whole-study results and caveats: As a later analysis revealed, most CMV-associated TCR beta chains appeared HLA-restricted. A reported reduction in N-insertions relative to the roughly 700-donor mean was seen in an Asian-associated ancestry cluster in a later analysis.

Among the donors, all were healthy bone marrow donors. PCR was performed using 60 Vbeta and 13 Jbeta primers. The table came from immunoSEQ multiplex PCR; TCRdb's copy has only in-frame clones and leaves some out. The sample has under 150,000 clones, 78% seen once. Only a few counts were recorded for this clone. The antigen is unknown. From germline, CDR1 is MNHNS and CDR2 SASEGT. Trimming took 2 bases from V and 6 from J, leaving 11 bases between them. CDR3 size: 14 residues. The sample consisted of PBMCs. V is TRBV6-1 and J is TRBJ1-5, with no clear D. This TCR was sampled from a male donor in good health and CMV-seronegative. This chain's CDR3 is CASSEISGFQPQHF. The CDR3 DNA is TGTGCCAGCAGTGAAATTTCAGGTTTTCAGCCCCAGCATTTT.